This passage covers 10 T cell receptor beta chains from one sample sequenced in a study of cytomegalovirus exposure and HLA in healthy donors. Sequenced by immunoSEQ multiplex PCR; TCRdb stores in-frame clones only, minus some. The sample yields some 49,000 clones, about 90% seen once. The sequencing sample was made of PBMCs. These receptors were taken from a man aged 18-30 years in good health and CMV-seronegative.

This chain joins TRBV7-2 and TRBJ1-3, with 7 bases lining up with TRBD1. Germline CDR1 SGHTA, CDR2 FQGNSA. This CDR3 is built from 15 residues. V was clipped by 5 bases and J by 4 bases; unmatched bases: 8. The DNA of the CDR3 is TGTGCCAGCAGCCTCGCGGTACAGGGGGGAAACACCATATATTTT. Its protein product is CASSLAVQGGNTIYF.

V and J are TRBV7-6 and TRBJ2-1; TRBD2 aligns across 8 bases. The CDR3 has 13 amino acids. The germline V gene encodes CDR1 SGHVS and CDR2 FNYEAQ. The junction had 3 bases not matched to a gene; V was cut back by 1 base and J by 10 bases. The CDR3 here is CASSLVAGREQFF. CDR3 in DNA: TGTGCCAGCAGCTTAGTAGCGGGAAGGGAGCAGTTCTTC.

The chain couples TRBV6-5 to TRBJ1-3, with a weak D call TRBD1 (5 bases). The CDR3 is made up of 12 amino acids. Trimming took off 6 bases at V and 7 bases at J, with 10 bases between the two ends. In germline, CDR1 is MNHEY, CDR2 SVGAGI. The CDR3 sequence is CASRSAGNTIYF. Here the CDR3 DNA reads TGTGCCAGCAGATCAGCAGGGAACACCATATATTTT.

The chain joins TRBV25-1 to TRBJ2-7, with 10 bases that match TRBD1. The V gene end was trimmed by 4 bases and the J gene end by 4 bases; junction bases not matched to a gene: 1. The CDR3 has 13 amino acids. Germline V CDR1 and CDR2: MGHDK, SYGVNS. For the CDR3, the DNA is TGTGCCAGCAGTGGGGACAGGGGATACGAGCAGTACTTC. This codes for CASSGDRGYEQYF.

The chain recombines TRBV5-1 with TRBJ2-7; TRBD2 matches at 7 bases. This CDR3 contains 15 residues. J gave up 3 bases and V 2 bases, and 8 bases lay outside the gene matches. The germline CDR1 and CDR2 sequences are SGHRS and YFSETQ. The CDR3: CASSFFGLEYYEQYF. For the CDR3, the DNA is TGCGCCAGCAGCTTTTTCGGACTAGAATACTACGAGCAGTACTTC.

The chain couples TRBV5-4 to TRBJ2-5, with D possibly TRBD1 on 5 matching bases. The germline V gene has CDR1 SGHNT and CDR2 YYREEE (reference sequence). V gave up 1 base and J gave up 5 bases, with 12 bases separating them. The CDR3 extends over 14 amino acids. The DNA for the CDR3 is TGTGCCAGCAGCTTGAGGGGCAGGATGGAGACCCAGTACTTC. It translates to CASSLRGRMETQYF.

This clone was seen a single time. V gene TRBV7-2 combines with J gene TRBJ1-1, with D possibly TRBD1 on 5 matching bases. CDR1 is SGHTA and CDR2 is FQGNSA in the germline V gene. The length of the CDR3 is 14 residues. V lost 3 bases and J 1 base, leaving 9 bases between the germline ends. The CDR3 loop reads CASSFGATNTEAFF. The CDR3 DNA reads as TGTGCCAGCAGCTTTGGGGCAACGAACACTGAAGCTTTCTTT.

J is TRBJ2-4 and V is TRBV7-2; a possible D gene is TRBD1 (6 bases). CDR3 length equals 13 residues. Germline V lookup: CDR1 SGHTA, CDR2 FQGNSA. V lost 5 bases and J lost 7, with 12 bases in between. The CDR3 is CASSDVGQNIQYF. The CDR3 nucleotides are TGTGCCAGCAGCGACGTCGGACAGAACATTCAGTACTTC. Complete variable domain (other parts from reference TRBV7-2 and TRBJ2-4): GAGVSQSPSNKVTEKGKDVELRCDPISGHTALYWYRQSLGQGLEFLIYFQGNSAPDKSGLPSDRFSAERTGGSVSTLTIQRTQQEDSAVYLCASSDVGQNIQYFGAGTRLSVL.

The gene calls are TRBV9 and TRBJ1-4; 11 nucleotides match TRBD1. The CDR3 spans 16 residues. The V gene's germline CDR1 is SGDLS and CDR2 YYNGEE. The V segment lost 4 bases and the J segment 0 bases; nucleotides outside the gene matches: 2. Here the CDR3 reads CASSRGQGATNEKLFF. The CDR3 coding sequence is TGTGCCAGCAGCAGGGGACAGGGGGCAACTAATGAAAAACTGTTTTTT.

The chain couples TRBV27 to TRBJ1-4; D call uncertain. V lost 5 bases and J lost 7, with 20 bases in between. Germline CDR1 MNHEY, CDR2 SMNVEV (reference sequence). The CDR3 extends over 16 amino acids. CDR3 residues: CASSLRSGGRGEKLFF. Written as DNA, the CDR3 is TGTGCCAGCAGTCTACGGTCGGGAGGTCGAGGTGAAAAACTGTTTTTT.